The 23 T cell receptor beta chains below come from one sample, sequenced in a study of response to subunit inactivated influenza vaccine. TCRdb re-analysed the RT-PCR reads in MiXCR, keeping a single row per CDR3 protein. Here the sample spans around 570,000 distinct CDR3 sequences, 7.6% being singletons. The specimen comprised PBMCs from blood, sampled about 24 months after vaccination. These receptors all come from a man between 50 and 75 years old who received an inactivated influenza vaccine.

This clonotype appeared many times. The chain employs TRBV2 and TRBJ1-5; D might be TRBD1 (6 bases). V was pared by 7 bases and J by 3 bases, with 10 bases between. Germline CDR1 is SNHLY and CDR2 is FYNNEI. The CDR3 has 13 residues. The CDR3 region is CASMRDTNQPQHF. For the CDR3, the DNA is TGTGCCAGCATGCGGGACACCAATCAGCCCCAGCATTTT.

The rearrangement joins TRBV4-3 to TRBJ1-5; maybe TRBD1 (6 bases). This CDR3 has 15 residues. The germline V gene has CDR1 LGHNA and CDR2 YSLEER. V lost 2 bases to trimming and J lost 3 bases, with 11 bases between them. CDR3 bases: TGCGCCAGCAGCCAAATAACAGGGTCCAATCAGCCCCAGCATTTT. This translates into CASSQITGSNQPQHF.

This clonotype was seen a single time. V gene TRBV5-1 combines with J gene TRBJ2-6, with a possible D match to TRBD2 (6 bases). The germline V and J ends were trimmed by 4 bases and 0 bases, with 14 bases remaining between them. This CDR3 is built from 17 residues. CDR1 and CDR2 from the germline V gene are SGHRS and YFSETQ. The CDR3 coding sequence is TGCGCCAGCAGCCGGAGGGACGTCGCCTCTGGGGCCAACGTCCTGACTTTC. Translation gives CASSRRDVASGANVLTF.

The gene calls are TRBV20-1 and TRBJ2-7, with D perhaps TRBD1 (5 bases). Germline V gene sequence: CDR1 DFQATT, CDR2 SNEGSKA (reference sequence). The CDR3 is made up of 14 amino acids. Trimming stripped 1 base from V and 3 bases from J, with 13 bases between. The CDR3 bases are TGCAGTGCTAGAGTGGCAGGGCAGATCTACGAGCAGTACTTC. This encodes CSARVAGQIYEQYF.

The gene calls are TRBV20-1 and TRBJ2-7, with D possibly matching TRBD1 (6 bases). Germline V lookup: CDR1 DFQATT, CDR2 SNEGSKA (reference sequence). The CDR3 contains 16 residues. The V end was cut by 0 bases, the J end by 5 bases, with 20 bases between. The CDR3 sequence is CSARDSLRQEPHEQYF. CDR3 DNA sequence: TGCAGTGCTAGAGATTCCCTAAGACAGGAGCCCCACGAGCAGTACTTC.

This chain uses TRBV5-1 with TRBJ2-7; 9 nucleotides line up with TRBD1. From germline, CDR1 is SGHRS and CDR2 YFSETQ. This CDR3 spans 14 amino acids. The V gene end was trimmed by 3 bases and the J gene end by 6 bases; junction bases not matched to a gene: 7. CDR3 region: CASSSQGTGSEQYF. The CDR3 DNA sequence: TGCGCCAGCAGCTCACAAGGGACAGGGTCCGAGCAGTACTTC.

This clonotype was observed at least ten times. The J gene is TRBJ2-7, the V gene TRBV6-2 or TRBV6-3; possibly TRBD1 for D (6 bases). From germline, CDR1 is MNHEY and CDR2 SVGEGT. Trimming took 4 bases from V and 0 from J, leaving 13 bases between them. The CDR3 extends over 15 amino acids. The CDR3, as DNA: TGTGCCAGCAGTTCCCCGACAGGCCTCTCCTACGAGCAGTACTTC. This gives the protein CASSSPTGLSYEQYF.

In this sample, this clonotype turned up a few times. The V call is TRBV5-1, the J call TRBJ2-1; perhaps TRBD2 as D (7 bases). The germline CDR1 and CDR2 sequences are SGHRS and YFSETQ. This CDR3 has 15 amino acids. The germline V and J ends were trimmed by 4 bases and 8 bases, with 19 bases remaining between them. The CDR3: CASSLSWGGRDEQFF. The CDR3 region has the DNA TGCGCCAGCAGCCTGTCTTGGGGGGGCCGGGATGAGCAGTTCTTC. Together with reference TRBV5-1 and TRBJ2-1, the CDR3 gives the full variable domain: KAGVTQTPRYLIKTRGQQVTLSCSPISGHRSVSWYQQTPGQGLQFLFEYFSETQRNKGNFPGRFSGRQFSNSRSEMNVSTLELGDSALYLCASSLSWGGRDEQFFGPGTRLTVL.

This clonotype was seen repeatedly, ten times or more. The V call is TRBV24-1, the J call TRBJ2-7, with a possible D match to TRBD2 (5 bases). V shed 3 bases and J shed 0 bases, with 8 bases lying between them. The germline CDR1 and CDR2 sequences are KGHDR and SFDVKD. The CDR3 runs to 14 residues. The DNA for the CDR3 is TGTGCCACCAGTGATGCGAGGGTCTCCTACGAGCAGTACTTC. This encodes CATSDARVSYEQYF.

Ten or more counts support this clonotype. As DNA, the CDR3 is TGTGCCAGTAGTCGGGGGATGGATACGCAGTATTTT. As protein: CASSRGMDTQYF. The V gene is TRBV12-3 or TRBV12-4, the J gene TRBJ2-3; tentative D call: TRBD2 (6 bases). Trimming pared 9 bases from V and 6 bases from J, leaving 13 bases between. This CDR3 comprises 12 residues.

This clonotype was recorded at least ten times. The rearrangement links TRBV7-2 to TRBJ2-5; D is unresolved. From germline, CDR1 is SGHTA and CDR2 FQGNSA. Trimming took off 5 bases at V and 4 bases at J, with 5 bases between the two ends. The CDR3 loop spans 11 amino acids. CDR3: CASSQRETQYF. The CDR3 DNA reads as TGTGCCAGCAGCCAGAGAGAGACCCAGTACTTC.

This clonotype appeared many times. This chain uses TRBV5-6 with TRBJ2-1; a possible D gene is TRBD1 (6 bases). The V end was cut by 2 bases, the J end by 9 bases, with 24 bases between. Germline V CDR1 and CDR2: SGHDT, YYEEEE. This CDR3 comprises 17 residues. The CDR3, as DNA: TGTGCCAGCAGCTTCTATACAGGGATGAAGAGAGGGGGTGAGCAGTTCTTC. Its translation: CASSFYTGMKRGGEQFF.

This clonotype was seen only a few times. V usage is TRBV28 and J usage is TRBJ1-1, with D possibly TRBD1 on 6 matching bases. The ends were cut back, 8 bases at V and 8 bases at J, with 12 bases in the middle. CDR1 and CDR2 from the germline V gene are MDHEN and SYDVKM. This CDR3 has 11 amino acids. As DNA, the CDR3 is TGTGCCAGCCAGGGGTCTGCGGAAGCTTTCTTT. Amino acid sequence: CASQGSAEAFF. The whole variable domain, remainder taken from reference TRBV28 and TRBJ1-1, is DVKVTQSSRYLVKRTGEKVFLECVQDMDHENMFWYRQDPGLGLRLIYFSYDVKMKEKGDIPEGYSVSREKKERFSLILESASTNQTSMYLCASQGSAEAFFGQGTRLTVV.

The rearrangement links TRBV10-3 to TRBJ1-5, with D unclear. V shed 2 bases and J shed 7 bases, with 6 bases lying between them. Germline CDR1 reads ENHRY; CDR2 reads SYGVKD. The CDR3 has 12 residues. CDR3 sequence: CAISEGQQPQHF. The CDR3 region has the DNA TGTGCCATCAGTGAGGGGCAGCAGCCCCAGCATTTT.

This clonotype was counted only a few times. This chain uses TRBV20-1 with TRBJ1-3; a weak D match, TRBD1 (6 bases). Trimming removed 0 bases from V and 0 bases from J, with 15 bases in between. The germline gives CDR1 DFQATT, CDR2 SNEGSKA (reference sequence). This CDR3 spans 17 amino acids. The CDR3 reads CSARETRGGLSGNTIYF. DNA of the CDR3: TGCAGTGCTAGAGAAACCCGGGGGGGGCTCTCTGGAAACACCATATATTTT.

This clonotype was recorded many times. The rearrangement uses TRBV3-1 and TRBJ2-1; D might be TRBD2 (7 bases). Trimming pared 4 bases from V and 5 bases from J, leaving 18 bases between. CDR1 is LGHDT and CDR2 is YNNKEL in the germline V gene (reference sequence). The CDR3 runs to 16 residues. The CDR3 protein is CASSRRAGAADNEQFF. CDR3 DNA sequence: TGTGCCAGCAGCCGTCGGGCGGGGGCGGCAGACAATGAGCAGTTCTTC.

In this sample, this clonotype turned up many times. The chain recombines TRBV11-2 with TRBJ2-5, with 7 bases lining up with TRBD1. Germline CDR1 reads SGHAT; CDR2 reads FQNNGV. Unmatched junction bases numbered 8, after V lost 5 bases and J lost 2 bases. The CDR3 runs 15 residues. The CDR3 DNA sequence: TGTGCCAGCAGCCGGGGACAGACCATACAAGAGACCCAGTACTTC. It translates to CASSRGQTIQETQYF.

There are a few counts of this clonotype. The V gene is TRBV5-1, the J gene TRBJ2-5; no definite D call. Looked up from germline, CDR1 is SGHRS and CDR2 is YFSETQ. CDR3 length equals 14 residues. The ends were cut back, 0 bases at V and 3 bases at J, with 9 bases in the middle. The CDR3 sequence: CASSLGGKKETQYF. For the CDR3, the DNA is TGCGCCAGCAGCTTGGGTGGCAAGAAAGAGACCCAGTACTTC. Combining the CDR3 with reference TRBV5-1 and TRBJ2-5 gives the whole variable domain KAGVTQTPRYLIKTRGQQVTLSCSPISGHRSVSWYQQTPGQGLQFLFEYFSETQRNKGNFPGRFSGRQFSNSRSEMNVSTLELGDSALYLCASSLGGKKETQYFGPGTRLLVL.

This clonotype came up a few times. The rearrangement uses TRBV12-3 or TRBV12-4 and TRBJ2-2, with 8 bases aligning to TRBD1. The V segment lost 7 bases and the J segment 5 bases; nucleotides outside the gene matches: 9. CDR3 length equals 15 residues. This CDR3 reads CASNTGQVMTGELFF. CDR3 DNA: TGTGCCAGCAATACGGGACAGGTGATGACCGGGGAGCTGTTTTTT.

As to this clonotype: Its ends do not fully match the called genes, so a read error is possible. The chain carries TRBV29-1 and TRBJ2-5; no clear D gene. From germline, CDR1 is SQVTM and CDR2 ANQGSEA. The CDR3 has 13 residues. This chain's CDR3 is CSAERAVQETQYF. CDR3 in DNA: TGCAGCGCTGAACGGGCGGTCCAAGAGACCCAGTACTTC.

This clonotype has more than one count but fewer than ten. V usage is TRBV19 and J usage is TRBJ2-7; D may be TRBD2 (5 bases). Germline-derived CDR1 and CDR2 are LNHDA and SQIVND (reference sequence). V dropped 3 bases and J dropped 7 bases, with 13 bases sitting between them. The CDR3 runs to 13 residues. CDR3 nucleotide sequence: TGTGCCAGTAGTATCGAAATGGGCGGGGAGCAGTACTTC. It translates to CASSIEMGGEQYF.

This clonotype was picked up a small number of times. The J gene is TRBJ2-7, the V gene TRBV20-1; the match to TRBD2 covers 9 bases. The CDR3 totals 19 residues. Germline assignment: CDR1 DFQATT and CDR2 SNEGSKA (reference sequence). V shed 0 bases, J shed 0 bases, and the junction held 15 bases outside the gene matches. The CDR3 DNA sequence: TGCAGTGCTAGAGATTCGGCAAAAGCCGGGACTAGCAGCTCCTACGAGCAGTACTTC. Its protein is CSARDSAKAGTSSSYEQYF.

This clonotype was found many times. The rearrangement uses TRBV18 and TRBJ2-1; 10 nucleotides align to TRBD2. Germline trimming cut 3 bases from V and 8 bases from J; bases unmatched to any gene: 4. The CDR3 extends over 14 amino acids. Germline lookup yields CDR1 KGHSH and CDR2 LQKENI. Written as DNA, the CDR3 is TGTGCCAGCTCACCGGGACTAGCGAGGGATGAGCAGTTCTTC. It encodes CASSPGLARDEQFF.